Listed here are 2 T cell receptor beta chains from one sample, sequenced in a study of vaccination effects on CD4 cells after COVID-19. ViraFEST expansion of antigen-specific CD4+ T cells with viral peptide pools preceded sequencing. Upon completion of more than eight days in culture, CD4+ T cells were isolated. Subjects were given two BNT162b2 or mRNA-1273 vaccine doses. Their specific antigens are unknown. Method: immunoSEQ multiplex PCR; TCRdb's copy keeps in-frame clones and lacks some. The table lists 23,000 or so clones, 81% of them singletons. This specimen was CD4+ T cells from PBMCs cultured with SARS-CoV-2 spike peptides, taken after COVID-19 vaccination. The receptors here all came from a human donor who received a COVID-19 vaccine. Some clones in this sample may be carry-over from other donors' samples.

The chain couples TRBV18 to TRBJ1-3; D gene ambiguous. This CDR3 region has 15 residues. Trimming took off 2 bases at V and 0 bases at J, with 8 bases between the two ends. Germline V gene lookup returns CDR1 KGHSH and CDR2 LQKENI. The CDR3 region has the DNA TGTGCCAGCTCACCATCCGTAAGCTCTGGAAACACCATATATTTT. It translates to CASSPSVSSGNTIYF.

The genes are TRBV10-3 and TRBJ2-3; D remains ambiguous. Germline lookup yields CDR1 ENHRY and CDR2 SYGVKD. The V gene lost 2 bases and the J gene lost 5 bases, with 14 bases spanning the gap. CDR3 length: 15 amino acids. CDR3 sequence (DNA): TGTGCCATCAGTGAGCCTCGACTGCTAAAAGATACGCAGTATTTT. This translates into CAISEPRLLKDTQYF.